This TCR beta chain appears in the sequencing data of a study of blood T cell repertoires in COVID-19 (TCRdb year 2020). About the full investigation: Samples covering the acute and convalescent phases of COVID-19 were provided by collaborators in the United States, Italy and Spain. The material from the prospective study consisted of cDNA or gDNA derived from T cells, B-cell-depleted T cells, or PBMCs. Deeply sampled blood TCRbeta repertoires from subjects exposed to, actively infected with, or recovered from COVID-19 were included in the dataset. The repertoires were made available in a free public database intended to serve as a resource for research on the immune response to SARS-CoV-2. The samples were drawn from two sources: the first 160 participants of the ongoing ImmuneRACE study, and fewer than 1,500 subjects contributed by 6 global collaborators. Nearly every sample came with metadata listing a de-identified subject ID, COVID-19 status, age in years and sex. Where available, HLA class I and class II types were taken from metadata supplied by the sample provider and were not determined by assay-based typing.

The collaborating institutions used their own protocols to collect whole blood in K2EDTA tubes. For TCRbeta analysis, collaborators shipped samples as frozen whole blood, isolated PBMCs, or DNA extracted from either of those sample types. TCRbeta CDR3 regions were amplified from genomic DNA by means of the immunoSEQ Assay, a bias-controlled multiplex PCR. As for how the authors treated the data: Nucleated cell counts per sample were estimated from amplification of reference gene primers within the assay. Sequence reads were collapsed and filtered to measure the absolute abundance of every unique TCRbeta CDR3 rearrangement. For each sample, productive Simpson clonality was calculated as the square root of Simpson's diversity index over productive rearrangements. Entries here come from immuneACCESS through TCRdb and include only in-frame sequences with V and J called. Some clones fail to appear in such tables; in the studies checked, an unresolved V gene covers under half of the shortfall, and the cause of the remainder is unknown. V, J and clone size were drawn from that table, and D and trimming were deduced from the DNA. Present in this sample are 55,000 to 80,000 clones, around 87% of which were seen just once. The ten largest account for approximately 1% of the sample.

With regard to this clone: Its binding antigen is unknown. No base quality values were provided; no much bigger clone lies one nucleotide off.

On the study overall, not on this receptor specifically: Clinical and demographic metadata were provided uncurated, with the amount varying by source and participant.

At the junction V is shortened by 3 bases and J by 0 bases; bases outside the gene matches: 6. CDR1 and CDR2 are read off the germline V gene as SGDLS and YYNGEE. The CDR3 starts with the cysteine, ends with the phenylalanine, and has 17 residues. The CDR3 DNA has 51 bases and is translated from base 1. The sample was peripheral blood. The clonotype was recovered from a man between 65 and 85 years old with acute or convalescent COVID-19. In this chain, TRBV9 is recombined with TRBJ2-3, with TRBD2 matching 11 junction bases. This receptor carries the CDR3 CASSEGTSGQSTDTQYF. In nucleotide form, the sequence is TGTGCCAGCAGCGAGGGGACTAGCGGTCAAAGCACAGATACGCAGTATTTT.